This T cell receptor (beta chain) is from a study of T-cell memory formation after mild COVID-19. As for the study in general: Most TCR clusters belonged to a single donor.

This clonotype appeared many times. The antigen is unknown. Overall study results and limits: The CD4+ clones that contracted clustered mainly within CM and EM, and the CD8+ clones concentrated in EMRA. A balance of CD4 and CD8 characterized clones contracting day 15 to 85, whereas later expanders leaned CD4+.

MiXCR was run by TCRdb on the 5' RACE reads, yielding one entry per CDR3 protein. The repertoire includes around 200,000 distinct CDR3 sequences, roughly a fifth of them detected once, and under 30% sits in the top ten. This clonotype was sampled from an adult woman who had mild COVID-19 (a few samples of this study predate the infection). Cell type and time point are not known. The specimen sequenced was PBMCs or a T cell subset sorted from them (not recorded which).

The CDR3 DNA is TGTGCCAGCAGCTTAATCGGTGGGGGCCACATCACAGATACGCAGTATTTT. Encoded protein: CASSLIGGGHITDTQYF. The chain uses TRBV7-8 and TRBJ2-3, with D perhaps TRBD1 (6 bases). V lost 2 bases to trimming and J lost 2 bases, with 17 bases between them. Germline CDR1 SGHVS, CDR2 FQNEAQ. The CDR3 has 17 amino acids.